This record concerns one T cell receptor beta chain sequence. The trim removed 3 bases at V and 2 bases at J, leaving 4 bases unmatched. This CDR3 region has 13 residues. Germline CDR1 reads DFQATT; CDR2 reads SNEGSKA (reference sequence). This entry comes from a study of blood T cells in healthy people across ages. Primed by a sample-barcoded 5' primer and a J-beta primer mix, a second PCR proceeded for about 7 to 11 cycles. TCRdb re-called the 5' RACE reads with MiXCR, one entry per CDR3 protein. The table records about 280,000 distinct CDR3 sequences, 25% to 30% of them present only once. The source material was blood. This sequence was found in a woman in her 70s in good health. The chain couples TRBV20-1 to TRBJ2-7; 7 bases align to TRBD1. CDR3 sequence: CSARLGTAYEQYF. The CDR3 DNA reads TGCAGTGCTAGGCTAGGGACAGCCTACGAGCAGTACTTC.